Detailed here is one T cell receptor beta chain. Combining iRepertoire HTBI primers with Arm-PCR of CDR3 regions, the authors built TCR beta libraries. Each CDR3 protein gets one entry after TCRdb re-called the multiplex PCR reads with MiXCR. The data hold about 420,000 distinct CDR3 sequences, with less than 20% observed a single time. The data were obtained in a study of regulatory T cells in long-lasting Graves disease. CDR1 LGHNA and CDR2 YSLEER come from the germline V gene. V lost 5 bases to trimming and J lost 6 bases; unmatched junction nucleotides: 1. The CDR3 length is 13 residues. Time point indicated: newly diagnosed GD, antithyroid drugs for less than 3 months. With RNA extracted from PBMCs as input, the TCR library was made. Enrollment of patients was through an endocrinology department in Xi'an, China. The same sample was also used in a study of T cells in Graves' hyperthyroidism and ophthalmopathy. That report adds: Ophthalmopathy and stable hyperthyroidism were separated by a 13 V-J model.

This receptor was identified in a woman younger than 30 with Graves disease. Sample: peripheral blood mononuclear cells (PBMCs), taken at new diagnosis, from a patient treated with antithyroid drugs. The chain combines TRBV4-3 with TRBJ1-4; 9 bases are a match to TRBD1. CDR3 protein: CASSGTGYEKLFF. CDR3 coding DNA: TGCGCCAGCAGCGGGACAGGGTATGAAAAACTGTTTTTT.